The rows below give T cell receptor beta chains drawn from one sample of a study of vaccination and CD4 T cells after COVID-19. From the PCR reads, TCRdb called clonotypes with MiXCR, one entry per CDR3 protein. The table has about 20,000 distinct CDR3 sequences, approximately 48% seen once. What these receptors recognize is not known. Sequences were obtained from CD4+ T cells from blood, cultured in vitro. These receptor sequences come from a human donor who had recovered from COVID-19. The CDR3 runs from the conserved cysteine through the conserved F or W. Fields, in order: V gene, J gene, clone size, D gene, CDR3 protein, CDR3 DNA. The D gene is left open where the match is weak. The size field is filled for only some rows; it gives once, few, many or a size class.

V gene: TRBV27; J gene: TRBJ2-5; clone size: NA; D gene: TRBD2; CDR3 protein: CASTSYRTSGKETQYF; CDR3 DNA: TGTGCCAGCACCTCTTACCGGACTAGCGGGAAAGAGACCCAGTACTTC
V gene: TRBV20-1; J gene: TRBJ2-1; clone size: NA; D gene: NA; CDR3 protein: CSASGYNEQFF; CDR3 DNA: TGCAGTGCTAGCGGATACAATGAGCAGTTCTTC
V gene: TRBV5-1; J gene: TRBJ1-1; clone size: NA; D gene: NA; CDR3 protein: CASSGTLSIGAFF; CDR3 DNA: TGCGCCAGTTCCGGGACCCTTTCAATAGGCGCTTTCTTT
V gene: TRBV20-1; J gene: TRBJ1-3; clone size: NA; D gene: NA; CDR3 protein: CSARVNSGNTIYF; CDR3 DNA: TGCAGTGCTAGAGTCAACTCTGGAAACACCATATATTTT
V gene: TRBV5-4; J gene: TRBJ2-7; clone size: NA; D gene: NA; CDR3 protein: CASSSARGYEQYF; CDR3 DNA: TGTGCCAGCAGCTCAGCCAGGGGATACGAGCAGTACTTC
V gene: TRBV28; J gene: TRBJ1-6; clone size: few; D gene: TRBD1; CDR3 protein: CASSTTGGLSPLHF; CDR3 DNA: TGTGCCAGCAGCACCACAGGGGGCCTTTCACCCCTCCACTTT
V gene: TRBV3-1; J gene: TRBJ1-1; clone size: NA; D gene: NA; CDR3 protein: CASSPGGRTEAFF; CDR3 DNA: TGTGCCAGCAGCCCCGGGGGGCGGACTGAAGCTTTCTTT
V gene: TRBV10-1; J gene: TRBJ2-1; clone size: few; D gene: NA; CDR3 protein: CASSESGDEQFF; CDR3 DNA: TGCGCCAGCAGTGAGTCGGGTGATGAGCAGTTCTTC
V gene: TRBV7-2; J gene: TRBJ2-2; clone size: NA; D gene: NA; CDR3 protein: CASSFQGWSGELFF; CDR3 DNA: TGTGCCAGCAGCTTCCAGGGGTGGAGCGGGGAGCTGTTTTTT
V gene: TRBV5-1; J gene: TRBJ2-7; clone size: NA; D gene: NA; CDR3 protein: CASSLVESALYEQYF; CDR3 DNA: TGCGCCAGCAGCTTGGTCGAGTCGGCCCTTTACGAGCAGTACTTC